The clone carrying this T cell receptor (beta chain) has just a few counts. Its antigen is as yet unknown. TCRdb recomputed calls from the reads with MiXCR, one row per CDR3 protein. The sample contains about 220,000 distinct CDR3 sequences, approximately 40% of which appear only once. Trimming took 5 bases from V and 3 from J, leaving 16 bases between them. The CDR3 consists of 16 residues. This record belongs to a study of T cell repertoires in cytomegalovirus infection. At the level of the study: Newly reported HLA-C-restricted and thoroughly characterized HLA-B-restricted CMV epitopes were employed. The public TCR beta signatures pointed to both CMV infection and matching HLA type. General study points: CMV-specific HLA-C-restricted TCR beta clonotypes dominated the ex vivo response. Identification of carriers of CMV plus the relevant HLA was achieved through cumulative public TCR beta family frequency.

The sequence was obtained from a human donor in good health (CMV status not recorded). Some clones in this sample may be carry-over from other donors' samples. This chain links TRBV12-3 or TRBV12-4 with TRBJ2-2, with D perhaps given as TRBD1 or TRBD2 (5 bases each). Specimen: CD8+ T cells from cultured PBMCs, collected from culture after CMV antigen stimulation. DNA of the CDR3: TGTGCCAGCAGTCCCCTAGAGGGACCGGACACCGGGGAGCTGTTTTTT. This gives the protein CASSPLEGPDTGELFF.